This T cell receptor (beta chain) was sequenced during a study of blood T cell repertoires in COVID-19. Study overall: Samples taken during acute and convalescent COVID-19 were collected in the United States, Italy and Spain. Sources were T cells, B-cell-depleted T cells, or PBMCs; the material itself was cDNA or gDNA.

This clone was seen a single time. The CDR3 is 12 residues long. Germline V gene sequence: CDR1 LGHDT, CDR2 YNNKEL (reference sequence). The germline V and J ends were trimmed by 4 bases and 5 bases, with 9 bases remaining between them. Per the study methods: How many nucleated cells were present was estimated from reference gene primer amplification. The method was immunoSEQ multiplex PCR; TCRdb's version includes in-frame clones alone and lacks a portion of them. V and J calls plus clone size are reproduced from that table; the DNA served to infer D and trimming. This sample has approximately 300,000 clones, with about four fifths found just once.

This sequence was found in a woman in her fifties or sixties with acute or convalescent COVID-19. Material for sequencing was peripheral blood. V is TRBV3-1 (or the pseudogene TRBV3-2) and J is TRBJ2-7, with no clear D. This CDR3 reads CASSPRFHEQYF. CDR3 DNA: TGTGCCAGCAGCCCCCGTTTCCACGAGCAGTACTTC.